This T cell receptor beta chain was found in a study of blood T cell repertoires in COVID-19. The method was immunoSEQ multiplex PCR; TCRdb's version includes in-frame clones alone and lacks a portion of them. The table has 85,000 to 95,000 clones, around 88% seen once. What was sequenced was peripheral blood. The sequence derives from a woman older than 75 with acute or convalescent COVID-19.

The CDR3 here is CASSLWGRGLTTPQHF. Written as DNA, the CDR3 is TGTGCCAGCAGTTTATGGGGCAGGGGGCTAACAACCCCCCAGCATTTT. The V gene is TRBV28, the J gene TRBJ1-5; 8 bases line up with TRBD1. CDR3 length equals 16 residues. Germline CDR1 and CDR2: MDHEN and SYDVKM. Unmatched junction bases numbered 11, after V lost 0 bases and J lost 10 bases.